This is a list of T cell receptor beta chains from one sample in a study of shared clonotypes between healthy human individuals. TCRdb keeps only in-frame clones here, not all; method: immunoSEQ multiplex PCR. Of 2 million to 3 million clones listed, 90% to 95% were seen once; the top ten hold about 0.38%. Input material: naive CD4+ T cells from PBMCs. The source of these receptors is a man between 18 and 35 years old in good health. Some clones in this sample may be carry-over from other donors' samples. The CDR3 runs from the conserved cysteine through the conserved F or W. The order of the fields is CDR3 length, clone size, D gene, J gene, V gene, CDR3 DNA, CDR3 protein. D genes are given only for firm matches. A clone size is listed for some rows: how often the clone was seen (once, few, many), or a class if it is expanded.

15 NA TRBD1 TRBJ1-5 TRBV18 TGTGCCAGCTCACTCACAGGGGATTACAATCAGCCCCAGCATTTT CASSLTGDYNQPQHF
15 NA TRBD1 TRBJ1-4 TRBV5-4 TGTGCCAGCAGCTTCGGGGACAGGGAGGGTGAAAAACTGTTTTTT CASSFGDREGEKLFF
13 NA NA TRBJ1-2 TRBV11-2 TGTGCCAGCAGCCTAGCGCTGGGGGCGGGCTACACCTTC CASSLALGAGYTF
15 once NA TRBJ1-1 TRBV5-5 TGTGCCAGCAGCTTGGCCCACGGGGGGGGCACTGAAGCTTTCTTT CASSLAHGGGTEAFF
17 NA TRBD1 TRBJ1-2 TRBV7-3 TGTGCCAGCAGTGATCATGGGCCGGGACAGGCTAACTATGGCTACACCTTC CASSDHGPGQANYGYTF
11 NA NA TRBJ2-1 TRBV14 TGTGCCAGCACCGCGGGGTTCGAGCAGTTCTTC CASTAGFEQFF
16 NA TRBD2 TRBJ2-2 TRBV7-6 TGTGCCAGCAGCCCTAGAGCGGGGACCAACACCGGGGAGCTGTTTTTT CASSPRAGTNTGELFF
13 NA NA TRBJ1-1 TRBV18 TGTGCCAGCTCACCAATAAGGGGCACTGAAGCTTTCTTT CASSPIRGTEAFF
15 NA NA TRBJ2-1 TRBV7-9 TGTGCCAGCAGCTCCCCCGGGCTAGCCGTCAGTGAGCAGTTCTTC CASSSPGLAVSEQFF
16 NA NA TRBJ2-2 TRBV5-1 TGCGCCAGCAGCTTGATAGGGACATTCAACACCGGGGAGCTGTTTTTT CASSLIGTFNTGELFF
13 NA NA TRBJ1-5 TRBV19 TGTGCCAGTAGTATGATGGGCGAGCAGCCCCAGCATTTT CASSMMGEQPQHF
16 NA NA TRBJ2-1 TRBV5-4 TGTGCCAGCAGCTTGGGGCAGGCGATACACTACAATGAGCAGTTCTTC CASSLGQAIHYNEQFF